The entry that follows covers one T cell receptor beta chain sequence. Its target antigen remains unknown. No qualities accompany the bases; no much larger clone lies one base away. Library preparation was by the immunoSEQ multiplex PCR assay. Sourced from immuneACCESS, this table was stored by TCRdb with only in-frame sequences that have V and J called. A share of the clones is absent; for the studies checked, an unresolved V gene accounts for under half, and the remainder has no known explanation. This sample holds tens of thousands of clones; roughly nine tenths were observed only once. The ten top clones hold about 0.27% of the sample. The data stem from a study of technical replicates of blood from a handful of donors (dated 2017 in TCRdb). The receptor's source is a human donor in good health. Sequences were obtained from T cells isolated from PBMCs.

The DNA sequence is given as TGTGCCATCAGTGAGTTGGTAGCGGGAGGGCCCGGTTCCTACAATGAGCAGTTCTTC. This sequence encodes CAISELVAGGPGSYNEQFF. Recombination connected TRBV10-3 to TRBJ2-1, with 11 bases matching TRBD2. At the junction V is shortened by 1 base and J by 1 base; bases outside the gene matches: 9. The germline V gene encodes CDR1 ENHRY and CDR2 SYGVKD. The CDR3 starts with the cysteine, ends with the phenylalanine, and has 19 residues. The read is trimmed to its CDR3 DNA, 57 bases read in frame from base 1.